The 8 T cell receptor beta chains reported below all come from one sample, sequenced in a study of cytotoxic CD8 clonotypes in ibrutinib-treated CLL. TCRdb's table, derived via immunoSEQ multiplex PCR, lists solely in-frame clones and lacks some. The sample shows just over 200,000 clones, more than 70% of them seen only once. This specimen was PBMCs, taken after 12 months of ibrutinib treatment. The source of these receptors is a human donor with chronic lymphocytic leukemia.

The CDR3 coding sequence is TGTGCCAGCAGTGAAGGGGCCAATTCTGGAAACACCATATATTTT. The encoded protein is CASSEGANSGNTIYF. The chain is built from TRBV25-1 and TRBJ1-3, with D maybe TRBD1 (5 bases). The CDR3 has 15 residues. In germline, CDR1 is MGHDK, CDR2 SYGVNS. V lost 2 bases and J lost 1, with 9 bases in between.

The rearrangement links TRBV20-1 to TRBJ1-6; no reliable D call. Trimming removed 5 bases at V and 14 bases at J, with 10 bases between. Germline lookup yields CDR1 DFQATT and CDR2 SNEGSKA (reference sequence). CDR3 length: 10 residues. This CDR3 is CSASDLALHF. CDR3 DNA sequence: TGCAGTGCTTCGGACTTAGCCCTCCACTTT.

The sample holds many counts of this clone. V gene TRBV28 combines with J gene TRBJ1-5; 7 positions agree with TRBD1. This CDR3 spans 17 amino acids. Looked up from germline, CDR1 is MDHEN and CDR2 is SYDVKM. V shed 3 bases, J shed 1 base, and the junction held 9 bases outside the gene matches. CDR3 coding DNA: TGTGCCAGCAGTTTGGGGGGACAGAGAAAAAGCAATCAGCCCCAGCATTTT. Translated, it gives CASSLGGQRKSNQPQHF.

This clone was seen once. The same CDR3 also results from other DNA sequences found in this sample. The chain carries TRBV5-1 and TRBJ2-3; D not resolved. There are 12 residues in the CDR3. The V end was cut by 1 base, the J end by 3 bases, with 3 bases between. Germline CDR1 and CDR2: SGHRS and YFSETQ. DNA for the CDR3: TGCGCCAGCAGCTTGCCAACAGATACGCAGTATTTT. Translation gives CASSLPTDTQYF.

The table lists this clone with a few counts. This sequence joins TRBV11-3 and TRBJ2-1, with TRBD2 identical over 13 bases. Germline V gene sequence: CDR1 SGHNT, CDR2 YENEEA. The CDR3 has 15 amino acids. Germline trimming cut 3 bases from V and 6 bases from J; bases unmatched to any gene: 2. This CDR3 is CASSFTSGRGNEQFF. CDR3 coding DNA: TGTGCCAGCAGCTTTACTAGCGGGAGGGGCAATGAGCAGTTCTTC.

The genes are TRBV7-6 and TRBJ2-3; possibly TRBD2 for D (6 bases). V was clipped by 5 bases and J by 4 bases, with 19 bases between them. The CDR3 totals 16 residues. Germline loops: CDR1 SGHVS, CDR2 FNYEAQ. As DNA, the CDR3 is TGTGCCAGCAGCAGAGGGGCCGGGAGCGTACCAGATACGCAGTATTTT. The encoded protein is CASSRGAGSVPDTQYF.

The CDR3 loop reads CASKSAQSPGELFF. As DNA, the CDR3 is TGTGCCAGTAAGTCGGCACAATCACCCGGGGAGCTGTTTTTT. The rearrangement uses TRBV19 and TRBJ2-2; the D is unclear. V gave up 7 bases and J gave up 6 bases, with 15 bases separating them. Germline CDR1 and CDR2: LNHDA and SQIVND (reference sequence). This CDR3 spans 14 amino acids.

This clone was seen ten or more times. This chain links TRBV4-1 with TRBJ1-2, with D unclear. The CDR3 is made up of 16 amino acids. Trimming took off 3 bases at V and 6 bases at J, with 20 bases between the two ends. Per the germline V gene, CDR1 is MGHRA and CDR2 is YSYEKL. The CDR3: CASSQGHVRVADGYTF. In nucleotides, the CDR3 is TGCGCCAGCAGCCAGGGTCATGTAAGGGTCGCCGATGGCTACACCTTC.